Listed below are T cell receptor beta chains from one sample, sequenced in a study of T cell responses to AZD1222 COVID-19 vaccine. Data came from immunoSEQ multiplex PCR; TCRdb stores just in-frame clones and leaves some out. The top ten hold approximately 1.5% of the sample, which has approximately 100,000 clones, around 84% seen once. Sequenced material: peripheral blood, taken on day 0 of AZD1222 vaccination. The receptors were sampled from an adult in good health. Both conserved end residues are part of each CDR3. The order of the fields is CDR3 DNA, CDR3 protein, J gene, CDR3 length, D gene, clone size, V gene. D genes are given only for firm matches. Clone size appears in some rows only: once, few, many, or a class for an expanded clone.

cdr3_nt: TGTGCCAGCAGTTTAGTCGGACAGGGTTGGCAACAGCCCCAGCATTTT
cdr3_aa: CASSLVGQGWQQPQHF
j_call: TRBJ1-5
cdr3_length: 16
d_call: TRBD1
clone_size: NA
v_call: TRBV28

cdr3_nt: TGTGCCACCAGCGAGGTGAGAGGGATGAACACCGGGGAGCTGTTTTTT
cdr3_aa: CATSEVRGMNTGELFF
j_call: TRBJ2-2
cdr3_length: 16
d_call: NA
clone_size: NA
v_call: TRBV15

cdr3_nt: TGTGCCAGCAGACACAGGGGGCTAGAGCAGTACTTC
cdr3_aa: CASRHRGLEQYF
j_call: TRBJ2-7
cdr3_length: 12
d_call: TRBD1
clone_size: NA
v_call: TRBV6-4

cdr3_nt: TGTGCCAGCAGCCCGGAGGCCACACGGGGTGGCTACACCTTC
cdr3_aa: CASSPEATRGGYTF
j_call: TRBJ1-2
cdr3_length: 14
d_call: NA
clone_size: NA
v_call: TRBV5-6

cdr3_nt: TGTGCCAGCTCACCAAAGGGCCCTGAAGCTTTCTTT
cdr3_aa: CASSPKGPEAFF
j_call: TRBJ1-1
cdr3_length: 12
d_call: NA
clone_size: NA
v_call: TRBV18

cdr3_nt: TGTGCCAGCAGCCACAATCTCCGGACTGAAGCTTTCTTT
cdr3_aa: CASSHNLRTEAFF
j_call: TRBJ1-1
cdr3_length: 13
d_call: NA
clone_size: NA
v_call: TRBV6-2/TRBV6-3

cdr3_nt: TGTGCCAGCAGTCAACGGGACAGGTTCCGCGGAGTGGGTGGCTACACCTTC
cdr3_aa: CASSQRDRFRGVGGYTF
j_call: TRBJ1-2
cdr3_length: 17
d_call: TRBD1
clone_size: NA
v_call: TRBV6-6

cdr3_nt: TGTGCCAGCAGTGACCTGACTAGCGGGAGCTACGAGCAGTACTTC
cdr3_aa: CASSDLTSGSYEQYF
j_call: TRBJ2-7
cdr3_length: 15
d_call: TRBD2
clone_size: NA
v_call: TRBV6-2/TRBV6-3

cdr3_nt: TGTGCCAGCAGCTTAGAGCCTAGCGGGAAGGCGCAGTATTTT
cdr3_aa: CASSLEPSGKAQYF
j_call: TRBJ2-3
cdr3_length: 14
d_call: TRBD2
clone_size: NA
v_call: TRBV11-2

cdr3_nt: TGTGCCAGCAGTCCGCGCCACCTAGCGGGACCTCACAATGAGCAGTTCTTC
cdr3_aa: CASSPRHLAGPHNEQFF
j_call: TRBJ2-1
cdr3_length: 17
d_call: TRBD2
clone_size: NA
v_call: TRBV2

cdr3_nt: TGTGCCAGCAGCTTCTCCCGCCGGGGACCGCAGCCCCAGCATTTT
cdr3_aa: CASSFSRRGPQPQHF
j_call: TRBJ1-5
cdr3_length: 15
d_call: NA
clone_size: medium-sized
v_call: TRBV7-2

cdr3_nt: TGTGCCCTGGGGGGGAACACCGGGGAGCTGTTTTTT
cdr3_aa: CALGGNTGELFF
j_call: TRBJ2-2
cdr3_length: 12
d_call: NA
clone_size: NA
v_call: TRBV24-1

cdr3_nt: TGTGCCAGCTCTCCCCCCTACACCTTC
cdr3_aa: CASSPPYTF
j_call: TRBJ1-2
cdr3_length: 9
d_call: NA
clone_size: NA
v_call: TRBV12-3/TRBV12-4

cdr3_nt: TGTGCCAGCAGCATTAGACAGGAGGCCGGGGAGCTGTTTTTT
cdr3_aa: CASSIRQEAGELFF
j_call: TRBJ2-2
cdr3_length: 14
d_call: NA
clone_size: NA
v_call: TRBV5-4

cdr3_nt: TGTGCCTGGAGTAGACAGGGGGTTAATGAAAAACTGTTTTTT
cdr3_aa: CAWSRQGVNEKLFF
j_call: TRBJ1-4
cdr3_length: 14
d_call: TRBD1
clone_size: NA
v_call: TRBV30

cdr3_nt: TGTGCCAGCAGCCAGGGGGCGATGGGCAATCAGCCCCAGCATTTT
cdr3_aa: CASSQGAMGNQPQHF
j_call: TRBJ1-5
cdr3_length: 15
d_call: TRBD1
clone_size: NA
v_call: TRBV2

cdr3_nt: TGTGCCAGCAGCTTAGGACGGAACTATGGCTACACCTTC
cdr3_aa: CASSLGRNYGYTF
j_call: TRBJ1-2
cdr3_length: 13
d_call: NA
clone_size: few
v_call: TRBV11-1

cdr3_nt: TGTGCCAGCAGCGCGGGACAGGGGAACACTGAAGCTTTCTTT
cdr3_aa: CASSAGQGNTEAFF
j_call: TRBJ1-1
cdr3_length: 14
d_call: TRBD1
clone_size: NA
v_call: TRBV9

cdr3_nt: TGTGCCAGCTCATTACGGACAGGGGATACAAGCTATGGCTACACCTTC
cdr3_aa: CASSLRTGDTSYGYTF
j_call: TRBJ1-2
cdr3_length: 16
d_call: TRBD1
clone_size: NA
v_call: TRBV18

cdr3_nt: TGTGCCAGCAGCCCCAGGACTAGCGGGGGCACAGATACGCAGTATTTT
cdr3_aa: CASSPRTSGGTDTQYF
j_call: TRBJ2-3
cdr3_length: 16
d_call: TRBD2
clone_size: NA
v_call: TRBV7-6

cdr3_nt: TGTGCCAGCAGTGCTGAGGGCCCCACTAATGAAAAACTGTTTTTT
cdr3_aa: CASSAEGPTNEKLFF
j_call: TRBJ1-4
cdr3_length: 15
d_call: NA
clone_size: NA
v_call: TRBV2

cdr3_nt: TGTGCTAGTGGCCTGGAGCCGGGACAGGGGTATGGAAACACCATATATTTT
cdr3_aa: CASGLEPGQGYGNTIYF
j_call: TRBJ1-3
cdr3_length: 17
d_call: TRBD1
clone_size: NA
v_call: TRBV12-5

cdr3_nt: TGTGCCAGCAGCCCTACTGTCGGGCTAGCGGGTACAGATACGCAGTATTTT
cdr3_aa: CASSPTVGLAGTDTQYF
j_call: TRBJ2-3
cdr3_length: 17
d_call: TRBD2
clone_size: NA
v_call: TRBV9

cdr3_nt: TGTGCCAGCAAGGGCGGGGCTGACAACACTGAAGCTTTCTTT
cdr3_aa: CASKGGADNTEAFF
j_call: TRBJ1-1
cdr3_length: 14
d_call: NA
clone_size: NA
v_call: TRBV28

cdr3_nt: TGTGCCAGCAGCTTAGGTCCTAGCGGGCTGGGGGAGCAGTACTTC
cdr3_aa: CASSLGPSGLGEQYF
j_call: TRBJ2-7
cdr3_length: 15
d_call: TRBD2
clone_size: few
v_call: TRBV11-2

cdr3_nt: TGTGCCTGGAGTGTCGGGGGTGTCACTGAAGCTTTCTTT
cdr3_aa: CAWSVGGVTEAFF
j_call: TRBJ1-1
cdr3_length: 13
d_call: NA
clone_size: NA
v_call: TRBV30

cdr3_nt: TGTGCCAGCAGTTCCTCGGCGAAGGTCTACAATGAGCAGTTCTTC
cdr3_aa: CASSSSAKVYNEQFF
j_call: TRBJ2-1
cdr3_length: 15
d_call: NA
clone_size: NA
v_call: TRBV7-6

cdr3_nt: TGTGCCAGCACCGAGCCCTCCGAGAAAGATACGCAGTATTTT
cdr3_aa: CASTEPSEKDTQYF
j_call: TRBJ2-3
cdr3_length: 14
d_call: NA
clone_size: NA
v_call: TRBV7-9

cdr3_nt: TGTGCCAGCAGCCAAGAGCCGGATCAGCCCCAGCATTTT
cdr3_aa: CASSQEPDQPQHF
j_call: TRBJ1-5
cdr3_length: 13
d_call: NA
clone_size: once
v_call: TRBV4-2

cdr3_nt: TGTGCCAGCAGTATGGGACAGGTGAACTCTGGAAACACCATATATTTT
cdr3_aa: CASSMGQVNSGNTIYF
j_call: TRBJ1-3
cdr3_length: 16
d_call: TRBD1
clone_size: NA
v_call: TRBV6-2/TRBV6-3

cdr3_nt: TGTGCCAGCAAAGGGAGCCCCTACGAGCAGTACTTC
cdr3_aa: CASKGSPYEQYF
j_call: TRBJ2-7
cdr3_length: 12
d_call: NA
clone_size: NA
v_call: TRBV12-3/TRBV12-4

cdr3_nt: TGTGCCAGCAGTGGGACTAGCGGGGCCTACGAGCAGTACTTC
cdr3_aa: CASSGTSGAYEQYF
j_call: TRBJ2-7
cdr3_length: 14
d_call: TRBD2
clone_size: NA
v_call: TRBV25-1

cdr3_nt: TGTGCCAGCAGTCCGACTTCTCGGACAGGGGGCCCCCGGCCCCAGCATTTT
cdr3_aa: CASSPTSRTGGPRPQHF
j_call: TRBJ1-5
cdr3_length: 17
d_call: TRBD1
clone_size: NA
v_call: TRBV6-6

cdr3_nt: TGTGCCAGCAGCTTGGCTACTGGACTAGCGGGACCTTATAGCACAGATACGCAGTATTTT
cdr3_aa: CASSLATGLAGPYSTDTQYF
j_call: TRBJ2-3
cdr3_length: 20
d_call: TRBD2
clone_size: NA
v_call: TRBV5-4

cdr3_nt: TGTGCCAGCAGTTTATACCCCGCCCGGGGCAGGGGGCGAGAGAATTCACCCCTCCACTTT
cdr3_aa: CASSLYPARGRGRENSPLHF
j_call: TRBJ1-6
cdr3_length: 20
d_call: TRBD1
clone_size: few
v_call: TRBV28

cdr3_nt: TGTGCCAGCAGCCCCGGACAGGCTTCTAATTCACCCCTCCACTTT
cdr3_aa: CASSPGQASNSPLHF
j_call: TRBJ1-6
cdr3_length: 15
d_call: TRBD1
clone_size: NA
v_call: TRBV7-6

cdr3_nt: TGTGCCAGCAGCTTCAATAGCGGGACAGATACGCAGTATTTT
cdr3_aa: CASSFNSGTDTQYF
j_call: TRBJ2-3
cdr3_length: 14
d_call: TRBD2
clone_size: NA
v_call: TRBV11-2

cdr3_nt: TGTGCCAGCAGTTTCAGTCGGACGGCTTTCTTT
cdr3_aa: CASSFSRTAFF
j_call: TRBJ1-1
cdr3_length: 11
d_call: NA
clone_size: NA
v_call: TRBV28

cdr3_nt: TGTGCCAGCAGCGCGTACGTTTGGGGTCCTGGTGGGGCGTTGCAGAATGAGCAGTTCTTC
cdr3_aa: CASSAYVWGPGGALQNEQFF
j_call: TRBJ2-1
cdr3_length: 20
d_call: NA
clone_size: NA
v_call: TRBV9

cdr3_nt: TGTGCCAGCAGTTCACCCGTGACTAGCGGGAGGTCTCATGAGCAGTTCTTC
cdr3_aa: CASSSPVTSGRSHEQFF
j_call: TRBJ2-1
cdr3_length: 17
d_call: TRBD2
clone_size: NA
v_call: TRBV6-2/TRBV6-3

cdr3_nt: TGTGCCAGCAGCTTGGCCGGGGCGGGAGCCTACGAGCAGTACTTC
cdr3_aa: CASSLAGAGAYEQYF
j_call: TRBJ2-7
cdr3_length: 15
d_call: TRBD2
clone_size: NA
v_call: TRBV5-4

cdr3_nt: TGCGCCAGCAGCTTGGGTACTCAACAGCCCCAGCATTTT
cdr3_aa: CASSLGTQQPQHF
j_call: TRBJ1-5
cdr3_length: 13
d_call: NA
clone_size: NA
v_call: TRBV5-1

cdr3_nt: TGCGCCAGCAGCCACCCCAGAGACAGGGGGCAGTATCAGCCCCAGCATTTT
cdr3_aa: CASSHPRDRGQYQPQHF
j_call: TRBJ1-5
cdr3_length: 17
d_call: TRBD1
clone_size: NA
v_call: TRBV4-1

cdr3_nt: TGTGCCAGCAGATCAAATCAGGGGTTAGGCTCACCCCTCCACTTT
cdr3_aa: CASRSNQGLGSPLHF
j_call: TRBJ1-6
cdr3_length: 15
d_call: NA
clone_size: NA
v_call: TRBV11-2

cdr3_nt: TGTGCCAGCAGCCCGCGCACAGGGTACGAGCAGTACTTC
cdr3_aa: CASSPRTGYEQYF
j_call: TRBJ2-7
cdr3_length: 13
d_call: NA
clone_size: NA
v_call: TRBV13

cdr3_nt: TGTGCCAGCAGCCAGTGGCTAGCGGCCCAAGAGACCCAGTACTTC
cdr3_aa: CASSQWLAAQETQYF
j_call: TRBJ2-5
cdr3_length: 15
d_call: TRBD2
clone_size: NA
v_call: TRBV3-1/TRBV3-2

cdr3_nt: TGTGCCAGCAGCCTGGGACTGAACACTGAAGCTTTCTTT
cdr3_aa: CASSLGLNTEAFF
j_call: TRBJ1-1
cdr3_length: 13
d_call: NA
clone_size: once
v_call: TRBV14

cdr3_nt: TGTGCCAGTAGTATCACTAGCCGTGAGCAGTTCTTC
cdr3_aa: CASSITSREQFF
j_call: TRBJ2-1
cdr3_length: 12
d_call: NA
clone_size: NA
v_call: TRBV19

cdr3_nt: TGTGCCATCAGTGAGTTAAGGACTAGCCGTCCCTACGAGCAGTACTTC
cdr3_aa: CAISELRTSRPYEQYF
j_call: TRBJ2-7
cdr3_length: 16
d_call: TRBD2
clone_size: NA
v_call: TRBV10-3

cdr3_nt: TGTGCCAGCAGCTCCCGAAACCACGGGAATGAAGCTTTCTTT
cdr3_aa: CASSSRNHGNEAFF
j_call: TRBJ1-1
cdr3_length: 14
d_call: NA
clone_size: NA
v_call: TRBV11-2